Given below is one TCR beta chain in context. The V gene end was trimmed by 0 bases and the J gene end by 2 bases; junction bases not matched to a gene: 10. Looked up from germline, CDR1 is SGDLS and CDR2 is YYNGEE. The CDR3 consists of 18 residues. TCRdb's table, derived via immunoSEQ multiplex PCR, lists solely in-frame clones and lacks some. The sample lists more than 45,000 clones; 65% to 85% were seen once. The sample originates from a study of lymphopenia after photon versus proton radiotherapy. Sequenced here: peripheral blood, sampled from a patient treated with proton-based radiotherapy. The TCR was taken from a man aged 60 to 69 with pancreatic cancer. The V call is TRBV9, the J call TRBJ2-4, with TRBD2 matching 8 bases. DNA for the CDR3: TGTGCCAGCAGCGTAGACCCAGCCCCGGGAGGGACCAAAAACATTCAGTACTTC. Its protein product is CASSVDPAPGGTKNIQYF.